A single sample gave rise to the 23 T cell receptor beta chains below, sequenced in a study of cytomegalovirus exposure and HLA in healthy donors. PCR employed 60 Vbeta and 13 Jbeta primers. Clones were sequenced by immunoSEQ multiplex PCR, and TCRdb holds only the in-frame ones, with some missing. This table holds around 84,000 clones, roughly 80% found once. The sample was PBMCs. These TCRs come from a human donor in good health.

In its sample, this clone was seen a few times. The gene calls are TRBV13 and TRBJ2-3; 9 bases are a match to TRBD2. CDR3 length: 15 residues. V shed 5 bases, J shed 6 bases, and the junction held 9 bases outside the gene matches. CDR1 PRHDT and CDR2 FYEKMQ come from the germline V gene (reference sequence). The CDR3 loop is CASSGAGGPSDTQYF. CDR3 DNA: TGTGCCAGCAGCGGGGCGGGGGGGCCTTCGGATACGCAGTATTTT.

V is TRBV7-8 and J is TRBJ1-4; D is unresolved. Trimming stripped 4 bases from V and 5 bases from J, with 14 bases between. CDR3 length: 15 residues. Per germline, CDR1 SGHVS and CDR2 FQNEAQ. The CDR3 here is CASSSRGGANEKLFF. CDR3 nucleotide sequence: TGTGCCAGCAGCTCACGGGGAGGAGCAAATGAAAAACTGTTTTTT.

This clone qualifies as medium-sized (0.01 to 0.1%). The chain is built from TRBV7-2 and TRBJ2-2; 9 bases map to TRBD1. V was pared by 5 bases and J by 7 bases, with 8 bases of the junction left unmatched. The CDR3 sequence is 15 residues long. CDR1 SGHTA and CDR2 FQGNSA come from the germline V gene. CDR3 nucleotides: TGTGCCAGCAGCCCCGGGACAGGGCTCGGCGGGGAGCTGTTTTTT. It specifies CASSPGTGLGGELFF.

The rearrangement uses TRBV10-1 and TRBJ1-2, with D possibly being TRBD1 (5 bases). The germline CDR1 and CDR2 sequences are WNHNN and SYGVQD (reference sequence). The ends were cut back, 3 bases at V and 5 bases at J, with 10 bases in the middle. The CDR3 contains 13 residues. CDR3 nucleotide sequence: TGCGCCAGCAGTGATGCTACAGGATATGGCTACACCTTC. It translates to CASSDATGYGYTF.

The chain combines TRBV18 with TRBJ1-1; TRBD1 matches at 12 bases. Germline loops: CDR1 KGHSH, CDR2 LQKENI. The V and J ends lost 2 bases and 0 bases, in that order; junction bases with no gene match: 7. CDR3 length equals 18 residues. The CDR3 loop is CASSPGTGGVGMNTEAFF. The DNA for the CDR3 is TGTGCCAGCTCACCAGGGACAGGGGGCGTAGGGATGAACACTGAAGCTTTCTTT.

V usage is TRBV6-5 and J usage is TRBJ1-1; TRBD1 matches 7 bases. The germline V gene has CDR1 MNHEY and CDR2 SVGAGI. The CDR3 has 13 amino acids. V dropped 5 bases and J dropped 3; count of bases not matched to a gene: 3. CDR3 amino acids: CASSEQGHTEAFF. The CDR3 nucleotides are TGTGCCAGCAGTGAACAGGGGCACACTGAAGCTTTCTTT.

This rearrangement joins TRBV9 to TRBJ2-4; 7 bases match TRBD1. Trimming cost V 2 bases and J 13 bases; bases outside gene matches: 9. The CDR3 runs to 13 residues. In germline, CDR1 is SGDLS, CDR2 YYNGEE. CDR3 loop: CASSVGQAGAQYF. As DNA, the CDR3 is TGTGCCAGCAGCGTTGGACAGGCTGGAGCCCAGTACTTC.

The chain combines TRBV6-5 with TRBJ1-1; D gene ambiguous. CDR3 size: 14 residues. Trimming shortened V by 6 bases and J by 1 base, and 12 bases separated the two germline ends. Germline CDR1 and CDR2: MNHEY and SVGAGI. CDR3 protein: CASSRELPNTEAFF. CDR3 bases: TGTGCCAGCAGCCGCGAACTCCCGAACACTGAAGCTTTCTTT.

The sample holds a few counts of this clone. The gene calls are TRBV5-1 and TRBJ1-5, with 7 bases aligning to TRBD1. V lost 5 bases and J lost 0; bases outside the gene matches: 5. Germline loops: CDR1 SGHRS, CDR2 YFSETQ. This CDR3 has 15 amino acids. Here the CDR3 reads CASRLTGNSNQPQHF. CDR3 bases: TGCGCCAGCAGATTGACAGGGAATAGCAATCAGCCCCAGCATTTT.

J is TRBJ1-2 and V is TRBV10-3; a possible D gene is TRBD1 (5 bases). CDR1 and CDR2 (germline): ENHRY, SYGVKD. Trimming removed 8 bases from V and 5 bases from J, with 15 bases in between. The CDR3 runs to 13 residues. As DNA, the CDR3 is TGTGCCATCGGAAGATGGGGGGGATATGGCTACACCTTC. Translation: CAIGRWGGYGYTF.

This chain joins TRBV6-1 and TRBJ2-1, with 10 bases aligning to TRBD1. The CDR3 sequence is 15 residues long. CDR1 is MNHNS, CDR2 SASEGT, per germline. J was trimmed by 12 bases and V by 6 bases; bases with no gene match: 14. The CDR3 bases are TGTGCCAGCAGATCCGGACAGGGGGGGCGTTTTGTGCAGTTCTTC. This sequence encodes CASRSGQGGRFVQFF.

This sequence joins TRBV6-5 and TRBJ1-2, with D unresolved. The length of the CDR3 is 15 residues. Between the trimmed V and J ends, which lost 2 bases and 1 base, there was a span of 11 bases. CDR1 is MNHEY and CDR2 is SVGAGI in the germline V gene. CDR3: CASSYNPGFNYGYTF. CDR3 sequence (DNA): TGTGCCAGCAGTTACAACCCGGGATTTAACTATGGCTACACCTTC.

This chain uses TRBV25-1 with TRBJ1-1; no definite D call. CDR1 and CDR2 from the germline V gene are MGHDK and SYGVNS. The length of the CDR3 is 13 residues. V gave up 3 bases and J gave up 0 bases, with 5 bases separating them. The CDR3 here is CASSDQVNTEAFF. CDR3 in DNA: TGTGCCAGCAGTGATCAGGTGAACACTGAAGCTTTCTTT.

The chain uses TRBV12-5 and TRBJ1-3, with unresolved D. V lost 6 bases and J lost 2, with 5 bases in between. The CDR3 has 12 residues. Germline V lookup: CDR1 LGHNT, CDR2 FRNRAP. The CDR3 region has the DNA TGTGCTAGTGGGATAGCTGGAAACACCATATATTTT. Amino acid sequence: CASGIAGNTIYF.

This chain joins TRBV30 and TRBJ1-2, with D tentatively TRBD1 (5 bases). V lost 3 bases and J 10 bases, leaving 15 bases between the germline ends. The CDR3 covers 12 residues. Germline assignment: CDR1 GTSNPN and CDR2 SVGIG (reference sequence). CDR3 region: CAWRKGPSTYTF. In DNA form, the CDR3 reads TGTGCCTGGAGGAAGGGGCCCTCAACCTACACCTTC.

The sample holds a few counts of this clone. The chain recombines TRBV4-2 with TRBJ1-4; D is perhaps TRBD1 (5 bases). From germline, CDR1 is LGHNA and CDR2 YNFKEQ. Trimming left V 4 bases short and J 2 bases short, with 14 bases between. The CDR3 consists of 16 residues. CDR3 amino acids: CASSPRDQLTNEKLFF. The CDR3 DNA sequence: TGTGCCAGCAGCCCCAGGGATCAACTGACTAATGAAAAACTGTTTTTT.

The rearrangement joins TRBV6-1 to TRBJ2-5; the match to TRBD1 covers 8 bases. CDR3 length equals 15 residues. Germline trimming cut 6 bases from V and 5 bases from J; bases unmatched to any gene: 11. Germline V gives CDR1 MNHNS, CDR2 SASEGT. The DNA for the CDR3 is TGTGCCAGCAGGGGACCCGACAGGGGTATCGAGACCCAGTACTTC. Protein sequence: CASRGPDRGIETQYF.

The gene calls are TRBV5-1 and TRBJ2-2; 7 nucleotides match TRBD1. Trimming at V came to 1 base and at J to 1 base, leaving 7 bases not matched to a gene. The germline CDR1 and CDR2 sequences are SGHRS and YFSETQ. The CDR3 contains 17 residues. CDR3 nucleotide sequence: TGCGCCAGCAGCTTGCACCGGGACAGTTTGAACACCGGGGAGCTGTTTTTT. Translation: CASSLHRDSLNTGELFF.

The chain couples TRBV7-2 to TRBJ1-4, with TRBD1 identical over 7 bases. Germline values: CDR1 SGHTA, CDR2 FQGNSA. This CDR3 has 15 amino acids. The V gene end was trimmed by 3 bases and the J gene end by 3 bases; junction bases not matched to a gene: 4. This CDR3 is CASSFDRASNEKLFF. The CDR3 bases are TGTGCCAGCAGCTTTGACAGGGCCTCTAATGAAAAACTGTTTTTT.

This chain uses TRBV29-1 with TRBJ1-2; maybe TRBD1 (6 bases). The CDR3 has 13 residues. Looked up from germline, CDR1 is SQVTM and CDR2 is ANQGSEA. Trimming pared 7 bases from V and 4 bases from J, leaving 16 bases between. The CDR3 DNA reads TGCAGCGACGACCGACAGGCCACCTATGGCTACACCTTC. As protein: CSDDRQATYGYTF.

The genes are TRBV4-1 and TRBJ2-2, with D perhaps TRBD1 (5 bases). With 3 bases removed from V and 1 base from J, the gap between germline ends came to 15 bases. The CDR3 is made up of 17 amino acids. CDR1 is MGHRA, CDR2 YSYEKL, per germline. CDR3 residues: CASSQALGLLNTGELFF. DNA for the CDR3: TGCGCCAGCAGCCAGGCACTGGGGCTATTGAACACCGGGGAGCTGTTTTTT.

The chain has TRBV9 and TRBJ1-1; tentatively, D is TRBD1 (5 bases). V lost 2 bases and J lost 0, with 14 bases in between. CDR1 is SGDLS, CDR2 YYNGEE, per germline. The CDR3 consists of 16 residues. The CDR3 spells CASSVGLDRVNTEAFF. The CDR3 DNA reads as TGTGCCAGCAGCGTGGGCCTTGACAGAGTGAACACTGAAGCTTTCTTT. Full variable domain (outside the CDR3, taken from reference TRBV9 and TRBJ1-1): DSGVTQTPKHLITATGQRVTLRCSPRSGDLSVYWYQQSLDQGLQFLIQYYNGEERAKGNILERFSAQQFPDLHSELNLSSLELGDSALYFCASSVGLDRVNTEAFFGQGTRLTVV.

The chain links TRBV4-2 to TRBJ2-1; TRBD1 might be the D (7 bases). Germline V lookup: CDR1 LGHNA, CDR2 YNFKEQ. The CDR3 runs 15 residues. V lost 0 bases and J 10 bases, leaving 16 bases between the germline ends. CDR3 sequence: CASSQDGLSGGEQFF. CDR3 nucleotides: TGTGCCAGCAGCCAAGATGGACTGTCAGGGGGGGAGCAGTTCTTC.